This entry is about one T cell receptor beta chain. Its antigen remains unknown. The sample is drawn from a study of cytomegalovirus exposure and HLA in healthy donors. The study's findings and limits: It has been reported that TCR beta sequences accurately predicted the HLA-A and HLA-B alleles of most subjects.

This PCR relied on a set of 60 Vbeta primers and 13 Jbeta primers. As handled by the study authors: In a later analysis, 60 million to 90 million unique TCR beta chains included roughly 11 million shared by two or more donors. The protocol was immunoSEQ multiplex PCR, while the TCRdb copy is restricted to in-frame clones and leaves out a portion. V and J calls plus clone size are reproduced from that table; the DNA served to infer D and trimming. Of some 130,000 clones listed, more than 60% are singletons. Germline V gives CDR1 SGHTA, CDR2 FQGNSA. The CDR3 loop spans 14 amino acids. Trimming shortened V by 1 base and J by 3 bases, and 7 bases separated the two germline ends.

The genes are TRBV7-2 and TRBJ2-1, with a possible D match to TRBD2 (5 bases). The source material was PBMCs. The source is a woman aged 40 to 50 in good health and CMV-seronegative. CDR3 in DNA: TGTGCCAGCAGCTTAGGACGGGGCTACAATGAGCAGTTCTTC. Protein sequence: CASSLGRGYNEQFF. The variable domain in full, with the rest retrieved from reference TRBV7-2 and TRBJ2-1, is GAGVSQSPSNKVTEKGKDVELRCDPISGHTALYWYRQSLGQGLEFLIYFQGNSAPDKSGLPSDRFSAERTGGSVSTLTIQRTQQEDSAVYLCASSLGRGYNEQFFGPGTRLTVL.